The 30 T cell receptor beta chains listed next were all sequenced from one sample in a study of T cell responses to AZD1222 COVID-19 vaccine. The assay was immunoSEQ multiplex PCR, and TCRdb's table has in-frame clones only and misses some. This sample has roughly 110,000 clones; under 90% occur once, and the top ten carry approximately 5.4%. Sequenced material: peripheral blood, taken on day 0 of AZD1222 vaccination. The source is an adult in good health.

The gene calls are TRBV10-1 and TRBJ2-2; no reliable D call. The germline V gene encodes CDR1 WNHNN and CDR2 SYGVQD (reference sequence). The CDR3 length is 12 residues. Trimming took 5 bases from V and 8 from J, leaving 9 bases between them. The CDR3, as DNA: TGCGCCAGCAGTCCCCGTCAGGGGGAGCTGTTTTTT. It encodes CASSPRQGELFF.

The V call is TRBV9, the J call TRBJ2-1, with D possibly matching TRBD2 (6 bases). The CDR3 covers 16 residues. V lost 4 bases to trimming and J lost 2 bases, with 16 bases between them. Germline loops: CDR1 SGDLS, CDR2 YYNGEE. CDR3 DNA: TGTGCCAGCAGCCCCATAAGCGGGCCCACCTACAATGAGCAGTTCTTC. Translation gives CASSPISGPTYNEQFF.

This clone was recorded only once. The chain employs TRBV10-3 and TRBJ2-1; 9 bases are a match to TRBD1. Losses at the gene ends were 10 bases for V and 9 bases for J; bases not matched to a gene: 13. Germline CDR1 reads ENHRY; CDR2 reads SYGVKD. The CDR3 contains 14 residues. The CDR3 spells CATAPPGQGREQFF. CDR3 sequence (DNA): TGTGCCACAGCGCCCCCGGGACAGGGTCGTGAGCAGTTCTTC.

CDR3 sequence: CASTSTVTNEKLFF. The CDR3 bases are TGTGCCAGCACCTCGACAGTAACTAATGAAAAACTGTTTTTT. The chain joins TRBV5-4 to TRBJ1-4, with a possible D match to TRBD1 (5 bases). The CDR3 is made up of 14 amino acids. V was cut by 6 bases and J by 1 base, with 10 bases left in between. Germline-derived CDR1 and CDR2 are SGHNT and YYREEE (reference sequence).

The chain uses TRBV19 and TRBJ2-7, with no clear D. This CDR3 has 13 residues. Germline assignment: CDR1 LNHDA and CDR2 SQIVND (reference sequence). Trimming cost V 3 bases and J 0 bases, with 6 bases left between them. This CDR3 reads CASSIAFSYEQYF. In DNA, the CDR3 is TGTGCCAGTAGTATCGCATTCTCCTACGAGCAGTACTTC.

The V gene is TRBV18, the J gene TRBJ1-4, with D uncertain. The germline V and J ends were trimmed by 1 base and 6 bases, with 12 bases remaining between them. The CDR3 is made up of 15 amino acids. Germline CDR1 and CDR2: KGHSH and LQKENI. The CDR3 coding sequence is TGTGCCAGCTCACCACGGGGAGGTAGTGATGAAAAACTGTTTTTT. Encoded protein: CASSPRGGSDEKLFF. The full variable domain, with the rest looked up from reference TRBV18 and TRBJ1-4, is NAGVMQNPRHLVRRRGQEARLRCSPMKGHSHVYWYRQLPEEGLKFMVYLQKENIIDESGMPKERFSAEFPKEGPSILRIQQVVRGDSAAYFCASSPRGGSDEKLFFGSGTQLSVL.

This clone was seen once. V gene TRBV6-5 combines with J gene TRBJ2-3; D ambiguous. Per the germline V gene, CDR1 is MNHEY and CDR2 is SVGAGI. This CDR3 is built from 13 residues. The V end lost 5 bases, the J end lost 4 bases, and 10 bases lay between the germline ends. CDR3 region: CASSPWPADTQYF. CDR3 nucleotides: TGTGCCAGCAGTCCCTGGCCGGCAGATACGCAGTATTTT.

The CDR3 spells CASSYLGSYGYTF. The CDR3 DNA sequence: TGTGCCAGCAGTTACTTGGGCAGCTATGGCTACACCTTC. This chain connects TRBV6-5 to TRBJ1-2; no reliable D call. Germline V gene data show CDR1 as MNHEY and CDR2 as SVGAGI. CDR3 length: 13 amino acids. V was cut by 1 base and J by 4 bases, with 7 bases left in between.

Written as DNA, the CDR3 is TGTGCCAGCTCACCACGACGGGAGGACCATGAGCAGTTCTTC. Its translation is CASSPRREDHEQFF. This chain joins TRBV18 and TRBJ2-1; 7 nucleotides agree with TRBD2. Germline CDR1 reads KGHSH; CDR2 reads LQKENI. V trimming: 1 base; J trimming: 8 bases; junction bases outside the gene matches: 5. This CDR3 contains 14 residues.

V gene TRBV27 combines with J gene TRBJ2-1; 10 positions match TRBD2. The CDR3 consists of 13 residues. J was trimmed by 15 bases and V by 3 bases; bases with no gene match: 8. Germline CDR1 and CDR2: MNHEY and SMNVEV (reference sequence). CDR3 residues: CASSFALAGEAFF. The CDR3 DNA follows: TGTGCCAGCAGTTTCGCGCTAGCGGGAGAGGCGTTCTTC.

The rearrangement uses TRBV9 and TRBJ1-6, with 11 bases fitting TRBD1. Per germline, CDR1 SGDLS and CDR2 YYNGEE. The CDR3 totals 14 residues. The V segment lost 5 bases and the J segment 7 bases; nucleotides outside the gene matches: 2. CDR3 sequence (DNA): TGTGCCAGCAGTGGACAGGGGGCGAATTCACCCCTCCACTTT. It specifies CASSGQGANSPLHF.

This clone was counted once. The chain joins TRBV25-1 to TRBJ2-7; TRBD2 is a possible D gene (6 bases). The V gene's germline CDR1 is MGHDK and CDR2 SYGVNS. The V end lost 8 bases, the J end lost 0 bases, and 8 bases lay between the germline ends. There are 12 residues in the CDR3. The CDR3 bases are TGTGCCAGCGCGGGGAGCTCCTACGAGCAGTACTTC. Encoded protein: CASAGSSYEQYF.

J is TRBJ2-5 and V is TRBV7-9; TRBD1 matches 7 bases. Germline V CDR1 and CDR2: SEHNR, FQNEAQ (reference sequence). The trim removed 5 bases at V and 9 bases at J, leaving 12 bases unmatched. This CDR3 is 14 amino acids long. This chain's CDR3 is CASSLMGQPSPQYF. Here the CDR3 DNA reads TGTGCCAGCAGCCTTATGGGACAGCCCTCCCCCCAGTACTTC.

CDR3 coding DNA: TGTGCCAGCAGCTTGGGGGGGGAGCCAGATACGCAGTATTTT. It encodes CASSLGGEPDTQYF. The V gene is TRBV5-4, the J gene TRBJ2-3; possibly TRBD2 for D (6 bases). V shed 0 bases and J shed 4 bases, with 9 bases lying between them. The germline CDR1 and CDR2 sequences are SGHNT and YYREEE (reference sequence). CDR3 size: 14 residues. Combining the CDR3 with reference TRBV5-4 and TRBJ2-3 gives the whole variable domain ETGVTQSPTHLIKTRGQQVTLRCSSQSGHNTVSWYQQALGQGPQFIFQYYREEENGRGNFPPRFSGLQFPNYSSELNVNALELDDSALYLCASSLGGEPDTQYFGPGTRLTVL.

The chain couples TRBV19 to TRBJ2-2; tentative D call: TRBD1 (5 bases). There are 13 residues in the CDR3. Germline-derived CDR1 and CDR2 are LNHDA and SQIVND (reference sequence). V was pared by 6 bases and J by 5 bases, with 10 bases between. The CDR3 sequence: CASRGVGTGELFF. For the CDR3, the DNA is TGTGCCAGTAGAGGGGTTGGAACCGGGGAGCTGTTTTTT.

The chain combines TRBV6-1 with TRBJ2-7; D unresolved. Germline V gives CDR1 MNHNS, CDR2 SASEGT. Trimming shortened V by 2 bases and J by 3 bases, and 11 bases separated the two germline ends. This CDR3 is built from 14 residues. CDR3 loop: CASSEMAVYYEQYF. In nucleotides, the CDR3 is TGTGCCAGCAGTGAAATGGCAGTGTACTACGAGCAGTACTTC.

This clone was seen a handful of times. The chain uses TRBV5-1 and TRBJ2-5; TRBD1 aligns across 7 bases. The CDR3 totals 16 residues. V dropped 4 bases and J dropped 1; count of bases not matched to a gene: 10. Per germline, CDR1 SGHRS and CDR2 YFSETQ. The CDR3 is CASSEQGLGPQETQYF. The CDR3 bases are TGCGCCAGCAGCGAACAGGGGTTAGGTCCCCAAGAGACCCAGTACTTC.

V gene TRBV5-4 combines with J gene TRBJ2-7; 11 bases line up with TRBD2. Germline V gene lookup returns CDR1 SGHNT and CDR2 YYREEE (reference sequence). This CDR3 has 15 residues. After removal of 0 bases from V and 6 bases from J, the junction contained 5 bases not matched to a gene. The CDR3 loop is CASSLVLAGAVEQYF. For the CDR3, the DNA is TGTGCCAGCAGCTTGGTACTAGCGGGAGCGGTCGAGCAGTACTTC.

By share of the sample, this clone is medium-sized. The chain carries TRBV9 and TRBJ2-2; TRBD2 matches 10 bases. Trimming removed 2 bases from V and 6 bases from J; junction bases left unmatched: 10. The CDR3 spans 17 residues. Germline lookup yields CDR1 SGDLS and CDR2 YYNGEE. CDR3 coding DNA: TGTGCCAGCAGCGTCGAAGCGGGAGGGCCCTCGTCCGGGGAGCTGTTTTTT. Its protein is CASSVEAGGPSSGELFF.

The count of this clone is one. The gene calls are TRBV6-5 and TRBJ2-1, with 9 bases fitting TRBD2. With V trimmed by 5 bases and J by 6 bases, 5 bases remained unmatched. Germline CDR1 reads MNHEY; CDR2 reads SVGAGI. This CDR3 is built from 14 residues. The CDR3 DNA follows: TGTGCCAGCAGTAAGGGACTAGCCAGCAATGAGCAGTTCTTC. This translates into CASSKGLASNEQFF.

The chain links TRBV27 to TRBJ2-7; 7 positions match TRBD2. This CDR3 has 14 residues. The trim removed 5 bases at V and 0 bases at J, leaving 4 bases unmatched. CDR1 is MNHEY, CDR2 SMNVEV, per germline (reference sequence). The CDR3 DNA is TGTGCCAGCAGTCCCAGCGGGACCTCCTACGAGCAGTACTTC. Its protein is CASSPSGTSYEQYF.

Only one count was recorded for this clone. The V call is TRBV7-9, the J call TRBJ1-1; 7 bases align to TRBD1. Losses at the gene ends were 5 bases for V and 1 base for J; bases not matched to a gene: 4. Germline CDR1 and CDR2: SEHNR and FQNEAQ (reference sequence). CDR3 length: 14 amino acids. Here the CDR3 DNA reads TGTGCCAGCAGCACACAGGGGTCGAACACTGAAGCTTTCTTT. This gives the protein CASSTQGSNTEAFF. The full variable domain, with the rest looked up from reference TRBV7-9 and TRBJ1-1, is DTGVSQNPRHKITKRGQNVTFRCDPISEHNRLYWYRQTLGQGPEFLTYFQNEAQLEKSRLLSDRFSAERPKGSFSTLEIQRTEQGDSAMYLCASSTQGSNTEAFFGQGTRLTVV.

For the CDR3, the DNA is TGTGCCAGCAGCCCTAGAGGGACTAGCGCTATCAATGAGCAGTTCTTC. Its protein product is CASSPRGTSAINEQFF. The gene calls are TRBV7-9 and TRBJ2-1; 10 bases agree with TRBD2. V was clipped by 5 bases and J by 6 bases; unmatched bases: 10. The CDR3 loop spans 16 amino acids. CDR1 is SEHNR and CDR2 is FQNEAQ in the germline V gene (reference sequence). Based on the CDR3 plus reference TRBV7-9 and TRBJ2-1, the full variable domain is DTGVSQNPRHKITKRGQNVTFRCDPISEHNRLYWYRQTLGQGPEFLTYFQNEAQLEKSRLLSDRFSAERPKGSFSTLEIQRTEQGDSAMYLCASSPRGTSAINEQFFGPGTRLTVL.

V is TRBV7-3 and J is TRBJ1-2; D possibly corresponds to TRBD1 (6 bases). CDR1 is SGHTA, CDR2 FQGTGA, per germline. Between the trimmed V and J ends, which lost 1 base and 0 bases, there was a span of 9 bases. This CDR3 contains 15 residues. The CDR3 coding sequence is TGTGCCAGCAGCTTAAAAGGGGGAGCTAACTATGGCTACACCTTC. Translating it yields CASSLKGGANYGYTF.

The V gene is TRBV5-1, the J gene TRBJ2-3; TRBD2 is a possible D gene (6 bases). V dropped 1 base and J dropped 2 bases, with 11 bases sitting between them. CDR1 is SGHRS and CDR2 is YFSETQ in the germline V gene. The CDR3 consists of 15 residues. As DNA, the CDR3 is TGCGCCAGCAGCTTGAGTCGCGGGGCCACAGATACGCAGTATTTT. Translating it yields CASSLSRGATDTQYF.

This clone turned up a few times. The CDR3 protein is CASSESLTAGGYTF. CDR3 bases: TGCGCCAGCAGTGAGTCTTTGACAGCGGGAGGCTACACCTTC. The chain couples TRBV10-1 to TRBJ1-2, with D tentatively TRBD1 (5 bases). Trimming stripped 0 bases from V and 8 bases from J, with 13 bases between. Per germline, CDR1 WNHNN and CDR2 SYGVQD (reference sequence). CDR3 length: 14 residues.

The chain employs TRBV5-5 and TRBJ1-3, with unresolved D. Deletions cut 0 bases from V and 1 base from J, with 11 bases between. The germline V gene has CDR1 SGHKS and CDR2 YYEKEE (reference sequence). This CDR3 is 16 amino acids long. Here the CDR3 reads CASSLAIPGSGNTIYF. The CDR3 nucleotides read TGTGCCAGCAGCTTGGCAATTCCGGGGTCTGGAAACACCATATATTTT.

V usage is TRBV30 and J usage is TRBJ1-6; a weak D match, TRBD1 (6 bases). CDR3 length: 13 residues. V shed 8 bases and J shed 1 base, with 9 bases lying between them. Germline-derived CDR1 and CDR2 are GTSNPN and SVGIG (reference sequence). The CDR3 DNA reads TGTGCCAGCCAGGGGTCCTATAATTCACCCCTCCACTTT. Translated, it gives CASQGSYNSPLHF.

A note on this clone: A junction boundary mismatches the germline segment, possibly from a read error. The CDR3 spells CASTLGQGETEAFF. The CDR3 DNA follows: TGTGCCAGCACCTTAGGACAGGGAGAAACTGAAGCTTTCTTT. The chain carries TRBV11-2 and TRBJ1-1; 8 bases fit TRBD1. CDR3 length: 14 residues. Germline V gene sequence: CDR1 SGHAT, CDR2 FQNNGV.

V and J are TRBV28 and TRBJ1-2, with unresolved D. The CDR3 consists of 12 residues. Germline V gene sequence: CDR1 MDHEN, CDR2 SYDVKM. The V end lost 11 bases, the J end lost 8 bases, and 18 bases lay between the germline ends. In nucleotides, the CDR3 is TGTGCCGTACTTGCGGCGAGTGGGGGCTACACCTTC. Protein: CAVLAASGGYTF.